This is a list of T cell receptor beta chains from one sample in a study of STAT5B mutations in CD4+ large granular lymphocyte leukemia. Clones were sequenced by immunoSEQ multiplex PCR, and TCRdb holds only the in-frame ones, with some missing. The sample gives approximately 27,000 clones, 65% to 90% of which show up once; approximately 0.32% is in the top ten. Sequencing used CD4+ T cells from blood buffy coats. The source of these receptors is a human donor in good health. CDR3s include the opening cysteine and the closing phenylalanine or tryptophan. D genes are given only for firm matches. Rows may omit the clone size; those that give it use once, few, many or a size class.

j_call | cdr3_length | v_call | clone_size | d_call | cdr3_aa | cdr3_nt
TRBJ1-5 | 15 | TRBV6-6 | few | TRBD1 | CASSFPGTGIQPQHF | TGTGCCAGCAGCTTCCCCGGGACAGGGATTCAGCCCCAGCATTTT
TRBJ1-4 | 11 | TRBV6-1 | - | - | CASTGREKLFF | TGTGCCAGCACAGGGAGGGAAAAACTGTTTTTT
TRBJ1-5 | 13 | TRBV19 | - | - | CASRTHLNQPQHF | TGTGCCAGTCGAACACACCTTAATCAGCCCCAGCATTTT
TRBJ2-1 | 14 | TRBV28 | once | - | CASGQGGGYNEQFF | TGTGCCAGCGGACAGGGCGGGGGGTACAATGAGCAGTTCTTC
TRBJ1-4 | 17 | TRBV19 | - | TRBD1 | CASSIRPQGGGDEKLFF | TGTGCCAGTAGTATTCGACCCCAGGGGGGAGGCGATGAAAAACTGTTTTTT
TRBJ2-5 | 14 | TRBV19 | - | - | CASSIVGRKETQYF | TGTGCCAGTAGTATAGTCGGCAGGAAAGAGACCCAGTACTTC
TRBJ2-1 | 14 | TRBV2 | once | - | CASTIDLAGNEQFF | TGTGCCAGCACCATAGATCTGGCGGGAAATGAGCAGTTCTTC
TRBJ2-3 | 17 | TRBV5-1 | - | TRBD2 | CASSSTLGLASTDTQYF | TGCGCCAGCAGCTCCACCTTAGGACTAGCTAGCACAGATACGCAGTATTTT
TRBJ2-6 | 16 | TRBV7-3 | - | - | CASSLMGGSGANVLTF | TGTGCCAGCAGCCTCATGGGGGGATCTGGGGCCAACGTCCTGACTTTC
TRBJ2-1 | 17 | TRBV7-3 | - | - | CASSPLGRSASYNEQFF | TGTGCCAGCAGCCCCCTGGGGAGAAGCGCCTCCTACAATGAGCAGTTCTTC
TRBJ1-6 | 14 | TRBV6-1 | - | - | CASSERGQNSPLHF | TGTGCCAGCAGTGAGCGGGGCCAAAATTCACCCCTCCACTTT
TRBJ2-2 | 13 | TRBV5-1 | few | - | CASSLLGVGELFF | TGCGCCAGCAGCTTGCTGGGTGTGGGGGAGCTGTTTTTT
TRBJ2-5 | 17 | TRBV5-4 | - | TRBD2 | CASSNPWASGYQETQYF | TGTGCCAGCAGCAATCCCTGGGCTAGCGGGTACCAAGAGACCCAGTACTTC
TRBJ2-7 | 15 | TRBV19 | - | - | CASSIAGSLGYEQYF | TGTGCCAGTAGTATAGCCGGATCCCTGGGATACGAGCAGTACTTC
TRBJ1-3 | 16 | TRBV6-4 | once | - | CASSDGGQSSGNTIYF | TGTGCCAGCAGTGACGGGGGCCAGAGCTCTGGAAACACCATATATTTT
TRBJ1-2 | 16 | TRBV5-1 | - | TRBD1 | CASSLQAQQGRDGYTF | TGCGCCAGCAGCTTGCAGGCCCAACAGGGGCGAGATGGCTACACCTTC
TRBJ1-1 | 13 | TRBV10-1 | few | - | CASRETLGTEAFF | TGCGCCAGCAGAGAGACACTGGGAACTGAAGCTTTCTTT
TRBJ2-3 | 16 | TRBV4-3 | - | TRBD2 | CTSSQLAGLVADTQYF | TGCACCAGCAGCCAGCTAGCGGGGTTGGTTGCAGATACGCAGTATTTT
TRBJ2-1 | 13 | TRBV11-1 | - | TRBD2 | CASSLRLAIEQFF | TGTGCCAGCAGCTTACGACTAGCAATCGAGCAGTTCTTC
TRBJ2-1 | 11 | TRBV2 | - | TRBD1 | CASSRDRALFF | TGTGCCAGCAGTAGGGACAGGGCGCTGTTCTTC
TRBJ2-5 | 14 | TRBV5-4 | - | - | CASSSGQTQETQYF | TGTGCCAGCAGCTCCGGTCAAACCCAAGAGACCCAGTACTTC
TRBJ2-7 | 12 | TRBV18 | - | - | CASSPTSYEQYF | TGTGCCAGCTCGCCGACTAGTTACGAGCAGTACTTC
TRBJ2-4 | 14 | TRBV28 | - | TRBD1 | CASSPHRGLNIQYF | TGTGCCAGCAGTCCACACAGGGGTTTGAACATTCAGTACTTC
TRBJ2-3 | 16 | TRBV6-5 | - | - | CASSYSLVPPSDTQYF | TGTGCCAGCAGTTACTCCTTGGTCCCCCCCTCAGATACGCAGTATTTT
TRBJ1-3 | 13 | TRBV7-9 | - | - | CASSLDLGNTIYF | TGTGCCAGCAGCTTGGACCTCGGAAACACCATATATTTT
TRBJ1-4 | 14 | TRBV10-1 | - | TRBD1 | CASSGDSANEKLFF | TGCGCCAGCAGCGGGGACAGCGCTAATGAAAAACTGTTTTTT